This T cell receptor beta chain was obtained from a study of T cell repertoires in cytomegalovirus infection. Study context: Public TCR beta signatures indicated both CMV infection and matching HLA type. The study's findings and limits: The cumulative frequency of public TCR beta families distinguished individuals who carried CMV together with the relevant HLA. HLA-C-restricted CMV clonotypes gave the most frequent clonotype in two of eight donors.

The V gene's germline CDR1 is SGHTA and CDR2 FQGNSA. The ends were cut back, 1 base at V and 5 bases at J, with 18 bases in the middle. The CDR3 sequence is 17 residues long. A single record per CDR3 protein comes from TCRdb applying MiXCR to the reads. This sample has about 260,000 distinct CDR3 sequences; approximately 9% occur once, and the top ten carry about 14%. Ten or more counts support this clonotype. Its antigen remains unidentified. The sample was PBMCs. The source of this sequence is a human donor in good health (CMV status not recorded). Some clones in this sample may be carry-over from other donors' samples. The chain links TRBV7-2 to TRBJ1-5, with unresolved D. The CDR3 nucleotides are TGTGCCAGCAGCTTAGATTGGACGGCGGGGAGAGATCAGCCCCAGCATTTT. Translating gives CASSLDWTAGRDQPQHF.